The entry below describes one T cell receptor (beta chain). The record originates from a study of blood T cell repertoires in COVID-19. For the study at large: The United States, Italy and Spain were the sources of the acute and convalescent COVID-19 samples.

In the original analysis: By means of reference gene primer amplification, nucleated cell counts were estimated. The protocol was immunoSEQ multiplex PCR, while the TCRdb copy is restricted to in-frame clones and leaves out a portion. The V and J calls and clone size are taken from that table; D and trimming were inferred from the DNA. The table shows about 280,000 clones, with roughly 87% occurring only once. Germline V CDR1 and CDR2: LNHNV, YYDKDF (reference sequence). Trimming pared 3 bases from V and 7 bases from J, leaving 15 bases between. CDR3 length: 15 residues. Participants came from 24 US areas, aged about 18 to 89 years.

The chain carries TRBV15 and TRBJ1-4; possibly TRBD1 for D (6 bases). This receptor was identified in a woman aged 40 to 50 who had recovered from COVID-19. Input material: PBMCs or T cells enriched from blood (not recorded which). The CDR3 region is CATSREQGGGEKLFF. Here the CDR3 DNA reads TGTGCCACCAGCAGGGAACAGGGCGGGGGTGAAAAACTGTTTTTT.